The 9 T cell receptor beta chains below all came from one sample that was sequenced in a study of T-cell reconstitution after alpha-beta-depleted transplantation in children. Unique molecular identifiers were incorporated when the TCRbeta library was constructed. A single record per CDR3 protein comes from TCRdb applying MiXCR to the PCR reads. Altogether around 530,000 distinct CDR3 sequences are present, about 33% being singletons, with the ten largest covering about 2.3%. The sequences come from PBMCs from the stem cell graft donor, collected from the stem cell graft. These receptors came from a human donor who donated a stem cell graft to a child with aplastic anemia.

This clonotype was picked up a small number of times. The V gene is TRBV20-1, the J gene TRBJ2-5; D gene ambiguous. Germline CDR1 reads DFQATT; CDR2 reads SNEGSKA (reference sequence). The V end was cut by 1 base, the J end by 0 bases, with 12 bases between. CDR3 length: 15 residues. CDR3 bases: TGCAGTGCTAGAGTAGAAGCGTATAACCAAGAGACCCAGTACTTC. Protein: CSARVEAYNQETQYF.

On this clonotype: At one of its ends the junction is not consistent with the germline gene, which may arise from a read error. This chain joins TRBV10-3 and TRBJ2-2; TRBD1 matches at 7 bases. Germline loops: CDR1 ENHRY, CDR2 SYGVKD. The CDR3 is 18 amino acids. DNA of the CDR3: TGTGCCAGCAGTGGTCGACAGGGTTCCGCGACGGACACCGGGGAGCTGTTTTTT. Protein sequence: CASSGRQGSATDTGELFF.

This clonotype appeared a few times. This chain connects TRBV20-1 to TRBJ2-1, with 7 bases identical to TRBD2. Germline CDR1 is DFQATT and CDR2 is SNEGSKA (reference sequence). The CDR3 covers 17 residues. Losses at the gene ends were 0 bases for V and 2 bases for J; bases not matched to a gene: 10. CDR3 amino acids: CSARDRWAGAAYNEQFF. The CDR3 DNA follows: TGCAGTGCTAGAGATCGTTGGGCGGGAGCCGCCTACAATGAGCAGTTCTTC.

This clonotype occurred a few times. For the CDR3, the DNA is TGCAGCGTTGAAGGAAACGTGGGGGCTGACAGGGGGTCGGGCAATGAGCAGTTCTTC. This gives the protein CSVEGNVGADRGSGNEQFF. The V and J genes are TRBV29-1 and TRBJ2-1; the match to TRBD1 covers 9 bases. There are 19 residues in the CDR3. Germline lookup yields CDR1 SQVTM and CDR2 ANQGSEA. V was pared by 1 base and J by 6 bases, with 19 bases of the junction left unmatched.

The chain is built from TRBV30 and TRBJ2-1, with D possibly being TRBD2 (5 bases). This CDR3 contains 13 residues. V was clipped by 1 base and J by 10 bases, with 14 bases between them. Germline V lookup: CDR1 GTSNPN, CDR2 SVGIG (reference sequence). The DNA of the CDR3 is TGTGCCTGGAGTGACCGGACTCCATTAGAGCAGTTCTTC. Translated: CAWSDRTPLEQFF.

V is TRBV7-9 and J is TRBJ1-6; unclear D gene. CDR1 and CDR2 from the germline V gene are SEHNR and FQNEAQ (reference sequence). Deletions cut 5 bases from V and 8 bases from J, with 4 bases between. This CDR3 contains 11 residues. The CDR3 sequence is CASSRDSPLHF. The CDR3, as DNA: TGTGCCAGCAGCCGAGATTCACCCCTCCACTTT. The complete variable domain, with remaining parts taken from reference TRBV7-9 and TRBJ1-6, reads DTGVSQNPRHKITKRGQNVTFRCDPISEHNRLYWYRQTLGQGPEFLTYFQNEAQLEKSRLLSDRFSAERPKGSFSTLEIQRTEQGDSAMYLCASSRDSPLHFGNGTRLTVT.

This clonotype was picked up a small number of times. The chain links TRBV29-1 to TRBJ1-1, with a tentative D call TRBD1 (5 bases). V dropped 4 bases and J dropped 6 bases, with 12 bases sitting between them. This CDR3 has 12 amino acids. The germline gives CDR1 SQVTM, CDR2 ANQGSEA. In DNA form, the CDR3 reads TGCAGCGTTGTTACAGGACGGGCTGAAGCTTTCTTT. This codes for CSVVTGRAEAFF. The whole variable domain, filled in from reference TRBV29-1 and TRBJ1-1, reads SAVISQKPSRDICQRGTSLTIQCQVDSQVTMMFWYRQQPGQSLTLIATANQGSEATYESGFVIDKFPISRPNLTFSTLTVSNMSPEDSSIYLCSVVTGRAEAFFGQGTRLTVV.

A few counts support this clonotype. The chain joins TRBV7-2 to TRBJ1-2; the D gene is possibly TRBD1 (6 bases). Trimming left V 4 bases short and J 6 bases short, with 18 bases between. CDR1 SGHTA and CDR2 FQGNSA come from the germline V gene. CDR3 length equals 15 residues. Here the CDR3 DNA reads TGTGCCAGCAGCTCTTACCGGGGGACATTAAATGGCTACACCTTC. It encodes CASSSYRGTLNGYTF.

This chain links TRBV30 with TRBJ1-2, with 12 bases matching TRBD1. CDR1 is GTSNPN and CDR2 is SVGIG in the germline V gene (reference sequence). The V segment lost 1 base and the J segment 8 bases; nucleotides outside the gene matches: 5. This CDR3 spans 14 amino acids. The CDR3 DNA reads TGTGCCTGGAGTGCCACCGGGACAGGGGGCGGCTACACCTTC. Translation gives CAWSATGTGGGYTF. The variable domain in full, completed from reference TRBV30 and TRBJ1-2, reads SQTIHQWPATLVQPVGSPLSLECTVEGTSNPNLYWYRQAAGRGLQLLFYSVGIGQISSEVPQNLSASRPQDRQFILSSKKLLLSDSGFYLCAWSATGTGGGYTFGSGTRLTVV.